Below, 16 T cell receptor beta chains from the same sample are listed, as sequenced in a study of regulatory T cells in long-lasting Graves disease. For TCR beta, libraries came from iRepertoire HTBI primers and Arm-PCR of CDR3 regions. MiXCR, applied by TCRdb to the multiplex PCR reads, yields one record per CDR3 protein. The table lists about 400,000 distinct CDR3 sequences, under 25% of them singletons. As to time point: persistent/refractory GD, antithyroid drugs over 5 years with positive TRAb. Generation of the TCR library employed RNA extracted from PBMCs. Specimen: peripheral blood mononuclear cells (PBMCs), collected when the disease was refractory, from a patient treated with antithyroid drugs. The receptor set was obtained from a female donor with Graves disease.

A word on this clonotype: One base away lies a much larger clone, so this may be a sequencing read error. The chain links TRBV11-2 to TRBJ2-5, with 7 bases fitting TRBD1. The CDR3 extends over 17 amino acids. Germline-derived CDR1 and CDR2 are SGHAT and FQNNGV. The CDR3 here is CAGSLAPTDRDKKTQYF. CDR3 DNA: TGTGCCGGCAGCTTAGCCCCCACCGACAGGGATAAAAAGACCCAGTACTTC.

The chain links TRBV29-1 to TRBJ2-7; TRBD1 might be the D (6 bases). Germline assignment: CDR1 SQVTM and CDR2 ANQGSEA. There are 11 residues in the CDR3. As DNA, the CDR3 is TGCAGTGGGCGATCAGGGGACGAGCAGTACTTC. This encodes CSGRSGDEQYF.

The J gene is TRBJ1-1, the V gene TRBV4-1, with a possible D match to TRBD1 (5 bases). Trimming pared 3 bases from V and 1 base from J, leaving 15 bases between. CDR1 and CDR2 (germline): MGHRA, YSYEKL. The CDR3 runs to 16 residues. This CDR3 is CASSHPLGGGNTEAFF. CDR3 coding DNA: TGCGCCAGCAGCCACCCCCTAGGCGGGGGGAACACTGAAGCTTTCTTT.

This clonotype was observed many times. The chain employs TRBV28 and TRBJ1-5; D gene unclear. The CDR3 sequence is 15 residues long. V lost 6 bases and J 3 bases, leaving 15 bases between the germline ends. CDR1 and CDR2 (germline): MDHEN, SYDVKM. The CDR3 region is CASSATGRHNQPQHF. The CDR3 coding sequence is TGTGCCAGCAGCGCTACTGGGCGCCACAATCAGCCCCAGCATTTT.

The sample holds many counts of this clonotype. Here the CDR3 DNA reads TGTGCCACCTCGGACAGGGGGAGAGAAAAACTGTTTTTT. As protein: CATSDRGREKLFF. J is TRBJ1-4 and V is TRBV11-2; 10 positions agree with TRBD1. The germline gives CDR1 SGHAT, CDR2 FQNNGV. The CDR3 contains 13 residues. The J segment lost 8 bases and the V segment lost 10 bases, leaving 7 bases of the junction unmatched.

Concerning this clonotype: A much larger clone lies a single base off, so this may be a read error. This CDR3 fails to terminate in the conserved phenylalanine or tryptophan, so it likely reflects a read error. The rearrangement uses TRBV28 and TRBJ1-2, with D possibly TRBD1 on 5 matching bases. The CDR3 totals 15 residues. V was shortened by 6 bases and J by 0 bases, with 14 bases between the two germline ends. CDR1 MDHEN and CDR2 SYDVKM come from the germline V gene. CDR3: CASRRGHGANYGYTL. The CDR3 region has the DNA TGTGCCAGCAGACGAGGACATGGAGCTAACTATGGCTACACCCTC.

This chain connects TRBV5-1 to TRBJ2-7; D could derive from TRBD1 or TRBD2 (5 bases each). Per the germline V gene, CDR1 is SGHRS and CDR2 is YFSETQ. V lost 4 bases to trimming and J lost 0 bases, with 17 bases between them. The CDR3 runs 16 residues. The DNA for the CDR3 is TGCGCCAGCAGCGCAACCGGGACCCAGAGCTCCTACGAGCAGTACTTC. It specifies CASSATGTQSSYEQYF.

This clonotype was found a few times. V gene TRBV19 combines with J gene TRBJ2-6; 8 bases align to TRBD2. Germline loops: CDR1 LNHDA, CDR2 SQIVND (reference sequence). Trimming removed 11 bases from V and 0 bases from J; junction bases left unmatched: 3. The CDR3 length is 14 residues. The CDR3 nucleotides are TGTGCCTCACGGGGGGGCTCTGGGGCCAACGTCCTGACTTTC. Its protein is CASRGGSGANVLTF.

This clonotype was recorded at least ten times. The rearrangement joins TRBV18 to TRBJ2-5; D assignment may be TRBD1 or TRBD2 (5 bases each). V gave up 0 bases and J gave up 7 bases, with 12 bases separating them. This CDR3 contains 14 residues. Germline CDR1 and CDR2: KGHSH and LQKENI. The CDR3 DNA reads TGTGCCAGCTCACCACCGTGGGACCGTGGGACCCAGTACTTC. Its translation: CASSPPWDRGTQYF.

This clonotype was observed at least ten times. The chain has TRBV2 and TRBJ2-2; the D gene is possibly TRBD2 (5 bases). The CDR3 consists of 17 residues. Germline loops: CDR1 SNHLY, CDR2 FYNNEI. The V and J ends lost 3 bases and 0 bases respectively, with 14 bases between them. The CDR3 coding sequence is TGTGCCAGCAGTGAGAATAAGCGGCACACGAACACCGGGGAGCTGTTTTTT. It encodes CASSENKRHTNTGELFF.

The V gene is TRBV30, the J gene TRBJ1-5; TRBD1 matches at 7 bases. Germline CDR1 is GTSNPN and CDR2 is SVGIG (reference sequence). The CDR3 consists of 15 residues. The V gene end was trimmed by 0 bases and the J gene end by 2 bases; junction bases not matched to a gene: 4. CDR3 nucleotide sequence: TGTGCCTGGAGTGTAAGAGGGGGCGGCAATCAGCCCCAGCATTTT. It yields the protein CAWSVRGGGNQPQHF.

In this sample, this clonotype turned up many times. The chain joins TRBV12-3 or TRBV12-4 to TRBJ1-1, with D unclear. Trimming pared 5 bases from V and 0 bases from J, leaving 10 bases between. This CDR3 has 14 amino acids. CDR3 nucleotides: TGTGCCAGCAGTAAGCAGGCGGTGAACACTGAAGCTTTCTTT. This translates into CASSKQAVNTEAFF.

Details on this clonotype: A read error may account for a junction end that differs from germline. This chain links TRBV20-1 with TRBJ1-1; weak D call: TRBD1 (5 bases). The germline CDR1 and CDR2 sequences are DFQATT and SNEGSKA (reference sequence). The CDR3 is 13 residues long. The CDR3 loop reads CSAKKEGYTEALF. CDR3 DNA sequence: TGCAGTGCTAAGAAGGAGGGGTACACTGAAGCTCTCTTT.

The rearrangement uses TRBV5-5 and TRBJ1-5; D gene unclear. There are 15 residues in the CDR3. Germline V gene lookup returns CDR1 SGHKS and CDR2 YYEKEE (reference sequence). Deletions cut 0 bases from V and 1 base from J, with 8 bases between. In nucleotides, the CDR3 is TGTGCCAGCAGCTTGGGGGTGGGGAGCAATCAGCCCCAGCATTTT. The encoded protein is CASSLGVGSNQPQHF.

This clonotype was counted only a few times. The chain is built from TRBV7-2 and TRBJ1-1; D is possibly TRBD1 (6 bases). CDR3 length equals 14 residues. The V gene lost 4 bases and the J gene lost 1 base, with 10 bases spanning the gap. The germline V gene has CDR1 SGHTA and CDR2 FQGNSA. The CDR3 DNA is TGTGCCAGCAGCTCATCCAGGGGGAACACTGAAGCTTTCTTT. Translating gives CASSSSRGNTEAFF. Full variable domain (remainder filled in from reference TRBV7-2 and TRBJ1-1): GAGVSQSPSNKVTEKGKDVELRCDPISGHTALYWYRQSLGQGLEFLIYFQGNSAPDKSGLPSDRFSAERTGGSVSTLTIQRTQQEDSAVYLCASSSSRGNTEAFFGQGTRLTVV.

The rearrangement joins TRBV19 to TRBJ1-2; D remains unclear. The CDR3 has 12 amino acids. Trimming left V 7 bases short and J 8 bases short, with 14 bases between. CDR1 and CDR2 from the germline V gene are LNHDA and SQIVND (reference sequence). The CDR3 region has the DNA TGTGCCAGTACCGTTACGAATGGAGGCTACACCTTC. It encodes CASTVTNGGYTF.